This T cell receptor beta chain stems from a study of T cells in Graves' hyperthyroidism and ophthalmopathy. Study as a whole: At the time of initial diagnosis and before any treatment, peripheral blood was collected.

The authors took PBMCs from about 9.5 ml fresh peripheral blood. RNA transcripts yielded amplified TCR beta CDR3 regions. A first-round RT-PCR of the TCR CDR3 used the HTBI primer set. TCRdb called the multiplex PCR reads again in MiXCR, with one record for every CDR3 protein. The profile shows about 400,000 distinct CDR3 sequences, about 16% of them singletons. Germline assignment: CDR1 ENHRY and CDR2 SYGVKD. Trimming left V 10 bases short and J 6 bases short, with 19 bases between. CDR3 length: 14 amino acids. The specimen sequenced was blood. The chain employs TRBV10-3 and TRBJ1-5; D not certain. The sequence was collected from a woman in her thirties with Graves' hyperthyroidism. The CDR3 loop is CASALEGRGQPQHF. The CDR3, as DNA: TGTGCCAGCGCACTGGAGGGTAGAGGTCAGCCCCAGCATTTT.